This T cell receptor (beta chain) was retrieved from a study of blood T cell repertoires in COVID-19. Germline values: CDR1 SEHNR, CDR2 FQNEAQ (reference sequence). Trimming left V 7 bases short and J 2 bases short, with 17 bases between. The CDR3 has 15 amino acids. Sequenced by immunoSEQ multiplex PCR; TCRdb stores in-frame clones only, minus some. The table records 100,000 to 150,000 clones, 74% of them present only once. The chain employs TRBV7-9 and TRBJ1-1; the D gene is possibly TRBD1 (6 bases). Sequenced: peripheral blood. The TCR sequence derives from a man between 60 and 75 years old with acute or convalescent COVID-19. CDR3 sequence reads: CASTSSGGRNTEAFF. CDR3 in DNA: TGTGCCAGCACCTCTAGCGGGGGGCGTAACACTGAAGCTTTCTTT.